This T cell receptor beta chain is from a study of T cells in localized non-small cell lung cancer. Study observations and caveats: There were a median around 57 of the top 100 tumor clones appearing in adjacent lung.

Comment on this clone: Its antigen is unknown.

The table came from immunoSEQ multiplex PCR; TCRdb's copy has only in-frame clones and leaves some out. The sample lists 90,000 to 95,000 clones, approximately 91% occurring once. V shed 6 bases and J shed 2 bases, with 8 bases lying between them. Germline V gene lookup returns CDR1 MNHNS and CDR2 SASEGT. This CDR3 comprises 13 residues. Specimen: PBMCs, collected before any cancer treatment. The chain has TRBV6-1 and TRBJ1-5; no clear D. This TCR was sampled from a woman aged 40-70 years with stage II squamous cell lung carcinoma. CDR3 sequence reads: CASRSGGNQPQHF. CDR3 DNA: TGTGCCAGCAGGTCTGGGGGCAATCAGCCCCAGCATTTT.